The rows below give T cell receptor beta chains drawn from one sample of a study of blood T cell repertoires in COVID-19. The data were produced by immunoSEQ multiplex PCR, yet TCRdb's version contains in-frame clones alone and is incomplete. The profile shows around 140,000 clones, approximately 90% of them singletons. Specimen: peripheral blood. All receptors derive from a man in his 60s with active or convalescent COVID-19. Each CDR3 is given with its conserved first and last residue. A D gene is named only where the DNA matches it firmly. Size is omitted from some rows. Given values are once, few, many or a class for expanded clones.

clone size,D gene,J gene,V gene,CDR3 protein,CDR3 DNA
NA,NA,TRBJ2-7,TRBV30,CAWSAPLPSSYEQYF,TGTGCCTGGAGTGCCCCACTACCTAGCTCCTACGAGCAGTACTTC
NA,TRBD1,TRBJ1-6,TRBV7-9,CASQGANNSPLHF,TGTGCCTCCCAGGGGGCGAATAATTCACCCCTCCACTTT
NA,NA,TRBJ1-6,TRBV28,CASKNGGTNSPLHF,TGTGCCAGCAAAAATGGCGGGACGAATTCACCCCTCCACTTT
NA,NA,TRBJ1-1,TRBV7-9,CASSWYTENTEAFF,TGTGCCAGCAGTTGGTACACAGAGAACACTGAAGCTTTCTTT
NA,NA,TRBJ1-2,TRBV7-9,CASSLWAGVNYGYTF,TGTGCCAGCAGCCTCTGGGCAGGGGTCAACTATGGCTACACCTTC
NA,TRBD1,TRBJ2-7,TRBV20-1,CSASGGQYPYEQYF,TGCAGTGCTAGTGGGGGACAGTATCCCTACGAGCAGTACTTC
NA,NA,TRBJ2-5,TRBV27,CVSQRGNQETQYF,TGTGTCTCTCAAAGGGGAAACCAAGAGACCCAGTACTTC
once,TRBD1,TRBJ2-3,TRBV3-1/TRBV3-2,CASSHHGQGTDTQYF,TGTGCCAGCAGCCACCACGGACAGGGCACAGATACGCAGTATTTT
NA,NA,TRBJ2-2,TRBV3-1/TRBV3-2,CASSPIGAGNTGELFF,TGTGCCAGCAGCCCGATTGGGGCAGGGAACACCGGGGAGCTGTTTTTT
NA,NA,TRBJ1-6,TRBV6-6,CASREEGGPALLHF,TGTGCCAGCAGGGAAGAGGGCGGACCGGCTCTCCTCCACTTT
NA,NA,TRBJ2-7,TRBV20-1,CSPGQSYEQYF,TGCAGCCCTGGGCAATCCTACGAGCAGTACTTC
NA,NA,TRBJ2-7,TRBV5-1,CASSRDSTSSYEQYF,TGCGCCAGCAGCCGGGACTCCACGAGCTCCTACGAGCAGTACTTC
NA,NA,TRBJ2-7,TRBV28,CASRRSGTYEQYF,TGTGCCAGCAGGCGTAGCGGAACCTACGAGCAGTACTTC